This TCR beta chain was recovered during a study of PD-1 blockade in classical Hodgkin lymphoma. The wider study: Patients had nivolumab dosed at 3 mg/kg, delivered intravenously every 2 weeks. Study-wide points: Before treatment, TCR diversity in newly diagnosed patients was reportedly lower than in healthy donors.

The sample's time point: cycle 4 day 1 (C4D1), after less than seven weeks of nivolumab. Autologous stem cell transplantation was followed by relapse in every patient, and brentuximab vedotin exposure varied. Profiling relied on immunoSEQ multiplex PCR, and the TCRdb table lists in-frame clones only, not all of them. The profile covers about 41,000 clones, with roughly two thirds appearing a single time and approximately 2.6% taken by the ten largest. For this clone: Its antigen remains unknown.

The CDR3 covers 14 residues. The germline gives CDR1 MNHEY, CDR2 SMNVEV (reference sequence). The V gene lost 5 bases and the J gene lost 3 bases, with 14 bases spanning the gap. The rearrangement joins TRBV27 to TRBJ2-7; D is perhaps TRBD1 (6 bases). The sample in question was peripheral blood mononuclear cells (PBMCs), obtained before the fourth cycle of nivolumab. This clonotype originated in a human donor with classical Hodgkin lymphoma. The CDR3 DNA is TGTGCCAGCAGTACCCGACAGGCGATCTACGAGCAGTACTTC. It encodes CASSTRQAIYEQYF.